This T cell receptor (beta chain) was documented in a study of blood T cells in healthy people across ages (dated by TCRdb to the mid-2010s). Background on the whole study: In model experiments, roughly one uniquely barcoded TCR beta cDNA molecule per two T cells was captured by template switching. To track age-related changes in TCR beta repertoire diversity, the study relied on deep sequencing normalized with unique cDNA molecular identifiers. The donors were divided into four age groups: young (average approximately 16 years), middle-aged (roughly 42), aged (roughly 60) and long-lived (about 80). To avoid experimental bias, donors of different ages were randomly spread across the sequencing lanes. The study analyzed two additional independent replicas of 1 million unique cDNA reads from the same blood draw for two donors, one aged 18 to 30 and one aged 80 or older.

Overall study outcomes, separate from this receptor: As age increased, observed TCR beta diversity per million T cells dropped in a roughly linear way, and a significant reduction was already evident by age around 41. Because profiling used bulk unsorted PBMCs, naive and antigen-experienced compartments could not be compared conclusively. The percentage of naive T cells measured by flow cytometry correlated strongly with observed TCR beta diversity. The long-lived group showed more naive CD4+ T cells, fewer expanded clones and increased TCR diversity than the aged group, suggesting age selection. The CMV infection status of donors was not known, potentially confounding age-related changes in expanded clonotypes. Estimates of total diversity from one million sequenced T cells were regarded as lower bounds and underestimates.

Trimmed from V: 7 bases; trimmed from J: 2 bases; junction bases lacking a gene match: 5. Its CDR3 holds 14 amino acids, cysteine through phenylalanine. Kept here is only the CDR3 DNA, which spans 42 bases and is read in frame from base 1. CDR1 and CDR2 are drawn from the germline V gene: MDHEN, SYDVKM. The protocol used for the library was 5' RACE. Sequencing was performed on an Illumina HiSeq 2500. A second PCR of about 6 to 11 cycles was performed with a sample-barcoded 5' primer and a J-beta primer mix. A template-switch 5' adaptor carrying 12 random nucleotides introduced a unique molecular identifier onto each TCR beta cDNA molecule. Each sample yielded at least 2.5 million CDR3-containing paired-end reads. The Mint cDNA synthesis kit, primed by a TRBC-specific oligonucleotide, was used to synthesize first-strand cDNA from all RNA. Following uracil-DNA glycosylase treatment, a first 18-cycle PCR with universal primers M1SS and BC2_uni_R was performed on all cDNA. In the original analysis: For normalization, 1 million high-quality reads were randomly selected from each sample, with every read carrying a distinct molecular identifier. Instead of being binned into consensus sequences, reads with shared molecular identifiers were discarded. MiTCR, with a Q25 quality threshold and the strictest error-elimination algorithm, was used for CDR3 identification, clonotype clustering and error correction. Lower-bound total TCR beta diversity was estimated with a nonparametric unseen species model using Euler transformation. Clones were called with MiXCR by TCRdb after fastp trimmed the public reads at Q25, and only in-frame beta chains were retained. Merged by CDR3 protein, the rows form single entries marked with the most common genes and DNA. The V and J calls reflect TCRdb's pipeline rather than the authors' work. The sample records roughly 830,000 distinct CDR3 sequences, roughly 60% of which are singletons. Roughly a quarter of the sample goes to the ten largest clones.

A note on this clonotype: It lacks a known antigen. No much larger clone is present one base from it, and per-base qualities are unavailable.

Systemically healthy Caucasian individuals from Russia, some 40 in total and aged about 6 to 100 years, were included as donors. Approximately 9.7 milliliters of peripheral blood were drawn from each donor into EDTA-treated Vacutainer tubes. Ficoll-Paque density-gradient centrifugation was used to isolate PBMCs, with at least 7 million per sample. Total RNA was extracted from PBMCs with Trizol reagent, with at least 5.5 micrograms obtained per sample. For every donor, an aliquot of PBMCs went through flow cytometry to measure the percentages of naive CD45RAhigh/CD27high T cells. The sample taken for sequencing was blood. The clonotype comes from a young man in good health. The V and J genes are TRBV28 and TRBJ2-7, and 10 junctional nucleotides match TRBD2. Read as DNA, the sequence is TGTGCCAGCACGATAGCGGGGGGTACCTACGAGCAGTACTTC. Its protein product is CASTIAGGTYEQYF.